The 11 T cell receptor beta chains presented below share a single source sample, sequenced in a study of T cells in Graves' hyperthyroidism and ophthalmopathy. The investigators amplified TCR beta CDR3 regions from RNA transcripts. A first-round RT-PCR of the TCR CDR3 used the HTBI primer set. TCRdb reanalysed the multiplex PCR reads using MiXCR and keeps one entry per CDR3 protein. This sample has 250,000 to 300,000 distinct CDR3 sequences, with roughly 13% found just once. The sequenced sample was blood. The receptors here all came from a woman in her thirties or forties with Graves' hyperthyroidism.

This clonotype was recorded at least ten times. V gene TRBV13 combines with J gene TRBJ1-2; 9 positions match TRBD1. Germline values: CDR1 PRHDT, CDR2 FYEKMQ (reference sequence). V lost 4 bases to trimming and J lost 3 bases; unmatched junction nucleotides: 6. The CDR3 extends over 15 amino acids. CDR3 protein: CASSYGTGSDYGYTF. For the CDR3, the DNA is TGTGCCAGCAGCTACGGGACAGGGAGCGACTATGGCTACACCTTC.

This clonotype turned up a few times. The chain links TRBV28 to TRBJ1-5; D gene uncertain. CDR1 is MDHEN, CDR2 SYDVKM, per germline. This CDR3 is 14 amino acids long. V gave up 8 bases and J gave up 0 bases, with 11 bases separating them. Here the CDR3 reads CASGRRNSNQPQHF. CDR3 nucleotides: TGTGCCAGCGGACGACGGAATAGCAATCAGCCCCAGCATTTT.

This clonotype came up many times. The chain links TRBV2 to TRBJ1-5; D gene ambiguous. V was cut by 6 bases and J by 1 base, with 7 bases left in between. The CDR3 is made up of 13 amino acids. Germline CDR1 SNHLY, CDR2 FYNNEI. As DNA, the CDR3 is TGTGCCAGCAGGTCTGACAGCAATCAGCCCCAGCATTTT. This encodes CASRSDSNQPQHF.

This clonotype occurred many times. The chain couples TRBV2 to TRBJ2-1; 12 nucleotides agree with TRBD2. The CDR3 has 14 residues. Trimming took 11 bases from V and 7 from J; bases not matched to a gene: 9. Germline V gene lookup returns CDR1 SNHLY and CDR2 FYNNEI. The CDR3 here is CAGRTSGIYNEQFF. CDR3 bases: TGTGCCGGACGGACTAGCGGGATTTATAATGAGCAGTTCTTC.

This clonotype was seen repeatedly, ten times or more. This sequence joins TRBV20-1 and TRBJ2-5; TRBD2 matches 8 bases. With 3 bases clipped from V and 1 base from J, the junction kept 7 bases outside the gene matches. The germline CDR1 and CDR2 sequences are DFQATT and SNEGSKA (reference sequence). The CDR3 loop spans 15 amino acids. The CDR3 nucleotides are TGCAGTGCTAGCAGAGCTAGCGGGTTCCAAGAGACCCAGTACTTC. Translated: CSASRASGFQETQYF.

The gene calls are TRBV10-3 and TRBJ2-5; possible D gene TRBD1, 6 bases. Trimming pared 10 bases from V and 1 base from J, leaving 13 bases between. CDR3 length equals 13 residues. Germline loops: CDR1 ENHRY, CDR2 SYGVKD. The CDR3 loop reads CATVGATQETQYF. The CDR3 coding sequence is TGTGCCACCGTGGGGGCCACCCAAGAGACCCAGTACTTC.

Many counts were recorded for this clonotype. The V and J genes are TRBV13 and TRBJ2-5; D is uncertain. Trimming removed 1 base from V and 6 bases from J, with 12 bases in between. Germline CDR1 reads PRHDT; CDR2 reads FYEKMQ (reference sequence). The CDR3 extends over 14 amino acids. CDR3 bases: TGTGCCAGCAGCTTAGAGAGATCTGGTCAGACCCAGTACTTC. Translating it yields CASSLERSGQTQYF.

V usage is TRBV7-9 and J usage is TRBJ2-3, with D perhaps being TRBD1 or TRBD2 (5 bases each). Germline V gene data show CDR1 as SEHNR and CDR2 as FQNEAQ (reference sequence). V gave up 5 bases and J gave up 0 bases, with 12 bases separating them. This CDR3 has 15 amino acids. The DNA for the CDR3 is TGTGCCAGCAGCCAGGGACCAACTAGCACAGATACGCAGTATTTT. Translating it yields CASSQGPTSTDTQYF.

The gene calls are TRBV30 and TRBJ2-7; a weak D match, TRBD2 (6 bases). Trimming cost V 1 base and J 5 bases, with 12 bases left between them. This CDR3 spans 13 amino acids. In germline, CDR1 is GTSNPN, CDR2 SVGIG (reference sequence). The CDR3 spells CAWSEKGGDEQYF. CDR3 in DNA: TGTGCCTGGAGTGAAAAGGGAGGCGACGAGCAGTACTTC.

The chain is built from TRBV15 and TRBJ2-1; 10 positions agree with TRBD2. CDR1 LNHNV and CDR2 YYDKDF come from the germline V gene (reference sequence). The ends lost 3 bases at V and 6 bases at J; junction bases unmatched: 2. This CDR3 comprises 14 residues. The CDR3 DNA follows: TGTGCCACCAGCAGGGCTAGCGGGAGCAATGAGCAGTTCTTC. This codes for CATSRASGSNEQFF.

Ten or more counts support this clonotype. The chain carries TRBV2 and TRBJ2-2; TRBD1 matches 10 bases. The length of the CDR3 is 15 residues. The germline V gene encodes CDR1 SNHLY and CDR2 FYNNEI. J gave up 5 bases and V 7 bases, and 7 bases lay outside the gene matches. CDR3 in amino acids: CASILRTGGTGELFF. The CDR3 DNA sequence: TGTGCCAGCATCCTAAGGACAGGGGGGACCGGGGAGCTGTTTTTT.